This T cell receptor beta chain was obtained from a study of T-cell memory formation after mild COVID-19. The CDR3 is 16 amino acids. Per the germline V gene, CDR1 is SGHTA and CDR2 is FQGTGA. The V segment lost 0 bases and the J segment 6 bases; nucleotides outside the gene matches: 8. This clonotype was counted between two and nine times. Barcoded TCR alpha and TCR beta cDNA libraries with UMIs came from 5'RACE using constant-segment primers. TCRdb reprocessed the 5' RACE reads with MiXCR, giving one entry per CDR3 protein. The data contain about 200,000 distinct CDR3 sequences, around 19% of them singletons.

The chain couples TRBV7-3 to TRBJ2-1, with 7 bases aligning to TRBD2. The sequence was collected from an adult woman who had mild COVID-19 (a few samples of this study predate the infection). Cell type and time point are not known. What was sequenced was PBMCs or a T cell subset sorted from them (not recorded which). For the CDR3, the DNA is TGTGCCAGCAGCTTAACCGGCGGGAGCCCCTTCAATGAGCAGTTCTTC. Protein: CASSLTGGSPFNEQFF.